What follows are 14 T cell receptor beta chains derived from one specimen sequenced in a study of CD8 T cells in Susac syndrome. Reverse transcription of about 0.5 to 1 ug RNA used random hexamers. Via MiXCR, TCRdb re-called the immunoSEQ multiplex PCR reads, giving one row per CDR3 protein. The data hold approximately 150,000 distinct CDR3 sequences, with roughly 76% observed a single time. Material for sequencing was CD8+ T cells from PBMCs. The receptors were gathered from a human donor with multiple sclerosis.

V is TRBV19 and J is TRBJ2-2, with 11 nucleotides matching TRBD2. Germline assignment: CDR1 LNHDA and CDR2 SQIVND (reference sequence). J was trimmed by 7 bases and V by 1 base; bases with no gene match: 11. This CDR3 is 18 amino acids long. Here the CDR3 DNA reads TGTGCCAGTAGTATAGCTAGTAGCGGGAGGGCCCCCCACGGGGAGCTGTTTTTT. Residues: CASSIASSGRAPHGELFF.

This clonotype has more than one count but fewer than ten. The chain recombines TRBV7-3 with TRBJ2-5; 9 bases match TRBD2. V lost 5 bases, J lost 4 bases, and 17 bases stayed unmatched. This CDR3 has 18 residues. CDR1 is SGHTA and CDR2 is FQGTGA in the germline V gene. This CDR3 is CASSHIDLAGRGIETQYF. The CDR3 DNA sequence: TGTGCCAGCAGCCACATCGACCTAGCGGGACGAGGCATAGAGACCCAGTACTTC.

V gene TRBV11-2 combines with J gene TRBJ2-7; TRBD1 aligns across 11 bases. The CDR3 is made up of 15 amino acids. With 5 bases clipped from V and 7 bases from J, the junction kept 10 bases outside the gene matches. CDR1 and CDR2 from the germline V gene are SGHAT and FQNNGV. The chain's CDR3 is CASSARTGGDLEQYV. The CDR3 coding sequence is TGTGCCAGCAGCGCACGGACAGGGGGCGATTTGGAGCAGTACGTC.

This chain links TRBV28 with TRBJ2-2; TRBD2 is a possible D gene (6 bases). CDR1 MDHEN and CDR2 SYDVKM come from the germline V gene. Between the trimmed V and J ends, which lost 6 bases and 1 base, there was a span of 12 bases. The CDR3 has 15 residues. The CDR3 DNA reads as TGTGCCAGCAGCCCCTTGGAGGGGAACACCGGGGAGCTGTTTTTT. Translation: CASSPLEGNTGELFF.

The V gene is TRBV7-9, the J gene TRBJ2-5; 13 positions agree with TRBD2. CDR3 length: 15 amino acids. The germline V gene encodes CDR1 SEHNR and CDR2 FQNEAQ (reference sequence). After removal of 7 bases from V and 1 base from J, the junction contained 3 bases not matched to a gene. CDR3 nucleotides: TGTGCCAGCACCAGGACTAGCGGGGGCCAAGAGACCCAGTACTTC. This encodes CASTRTSGGQETQYF.

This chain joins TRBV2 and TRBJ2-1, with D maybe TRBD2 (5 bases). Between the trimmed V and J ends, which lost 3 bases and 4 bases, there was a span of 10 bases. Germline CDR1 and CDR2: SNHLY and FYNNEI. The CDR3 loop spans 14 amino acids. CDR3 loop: CASSDGSAYNEQFF. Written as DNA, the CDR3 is TGTGCCAGCAGTGATGGTAGCGCTTACAATGAGCAGTTCTTC.

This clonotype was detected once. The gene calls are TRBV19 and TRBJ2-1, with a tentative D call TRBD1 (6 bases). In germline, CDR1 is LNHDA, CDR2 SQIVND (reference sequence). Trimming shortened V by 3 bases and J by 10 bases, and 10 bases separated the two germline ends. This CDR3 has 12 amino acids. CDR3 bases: TGTGCCAGTAGTATTCTGACAGGCGAGCAGTTCTTC. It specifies CASSILTGEQFF.

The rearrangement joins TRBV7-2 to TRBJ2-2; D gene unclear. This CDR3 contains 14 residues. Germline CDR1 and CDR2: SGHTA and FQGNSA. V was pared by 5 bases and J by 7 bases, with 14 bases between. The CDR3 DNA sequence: TGTGCCAGCAGCCCAATGTTAGGAAGCGGGGAGCTGTTTTTT. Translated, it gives CASSPMLGSGELFF.

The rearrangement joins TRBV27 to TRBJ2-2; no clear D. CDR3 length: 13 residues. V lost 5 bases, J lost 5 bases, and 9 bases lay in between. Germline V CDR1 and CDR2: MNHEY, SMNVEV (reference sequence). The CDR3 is CASSSSETGELFF. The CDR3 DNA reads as TGTGCCAGCAGTAGCAGTGAGACCGGGGAGCTGTTTTTT.

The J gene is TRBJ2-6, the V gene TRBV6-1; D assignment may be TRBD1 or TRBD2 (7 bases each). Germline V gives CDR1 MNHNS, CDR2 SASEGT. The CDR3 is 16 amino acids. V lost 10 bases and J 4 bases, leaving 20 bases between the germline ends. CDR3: CATGGDSYPGANVLTF. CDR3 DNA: TGTGCCACAGGGGGGGACTCATACCCGGGGGCCAACGTCCTGACTTTC.

The CDR3 loop is CSARERGSNTGELFF. In DNA, the CDR3 is TGCAGTGCTAGGGAGCGGGGGTCGAACACCGGGGAGCTGTTTTTT. The chain recombines TRBV20-1 with TRBJ2-2, with 8 bases identical to TRBD2. With V trimmed by 3 bases and J by 0 bases, 3 bases remained unmatched. The CDR3 spans 15 residues. Germline assignment: CDR1 DFQATT and CDR2 SNEGSKA (reference sequence).

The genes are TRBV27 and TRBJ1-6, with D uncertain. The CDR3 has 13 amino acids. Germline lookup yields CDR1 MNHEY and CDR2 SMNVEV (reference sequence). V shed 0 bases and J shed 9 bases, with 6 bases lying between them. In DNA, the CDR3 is TGTGCCAGCAGTTTATCTCAGAGTTCACCCCTCCACTTT. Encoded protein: CASSLSQSSPLHF.

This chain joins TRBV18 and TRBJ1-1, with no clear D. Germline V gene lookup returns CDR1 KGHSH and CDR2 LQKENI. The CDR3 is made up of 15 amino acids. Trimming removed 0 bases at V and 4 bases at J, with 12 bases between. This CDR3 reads CASSPPERLGTEAFF. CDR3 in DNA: TGTGCCAGCTCACCACCAGAGCGATTGGGCACTGAAGCTTTCTTT.

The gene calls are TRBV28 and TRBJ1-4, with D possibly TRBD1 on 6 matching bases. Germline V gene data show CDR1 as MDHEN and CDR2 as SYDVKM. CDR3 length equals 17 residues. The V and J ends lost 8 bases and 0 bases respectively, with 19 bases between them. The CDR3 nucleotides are TGTGCCAGCGGAACAGGGTTATTCCTCGCAACTAATGAAAAACTGTTTTTT. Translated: CASGTGLFLATNEKLFF. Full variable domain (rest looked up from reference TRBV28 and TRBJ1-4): DVKVTQSSRYLVKRTGEKVFLECVQDMDHENMFWYRQDPGLGLRLIYFSYDVKMKEKGDIPEGYSVSREKKERFSLILESASTNQTSMYLCASGTGLFLATNEKLFFGSGTQLSVL.